Sequencing of this TCR beta chain was carried out in a study of OX40 agonist ivuxolimab in advanced cancers. The CDR3 consists of 11 residues. Per germline, CDR1 SGHDN and CDR2 FVKESK. The V gene lost 1 base and the J gene lost 6 bases, with 4 bases spanning the gap. Repertoires were generated with immunoSEQ multiplex PCR, while TCRdb's copy carries only in-frame clones and drops some. The repertoire includes 90,000 to 100,000 clones, roughly 84% of them detected once, and 3.5% to 4.5% sits in the top ten. The TCR comes from an adult with an advanced solid tumor such as melanoma, head and neck, liver or kidney cancer. The V and J genes are TRBV14 and TRBJ2-7; D gene ambiguous. This material consisted of CD4+ or CD8+ T cells sorted from blood, taken in a trial of the OX40 agonist ivuxolimab. The CDR3 is CASSQATEQYF. The CDR3 bases are TGTGCCAGCAGCCAAGCGACCGAGCAGTACTTC. Using reference TRBV14 and TRBJ2-7 for the parts outside the CDR3, the full variable domain is EAGVTQFPSHSVIEKGQTVTLRCDPISGHDNLYWYRRVMGKEIKFLLHFVKESKQDESGMPNNRFLAERTGGTYSTLKVQPAELEDSGVYFCASSQATEQYFGPGTRLTVT.